This T cell receptor (beta chain) originates from a study of Ad26.COV2.S vaccination and SARS-CoV-2 variants. Study findings and constraints: Using TCR breadth and depth analyses may have led to underestimated total T cell responses. Spike-specific TCR breadth was greater in vaccine than placebo recipients.

Sample treatment: some 20 received Ad26.COV2.S at low or high dose, single or two shots; several received placebo; per-sample allocation not given. Day 63 after the first injection of vaccine or placebo was the sampling time. The donor's status was that of an adult aged 18-55 years in Boston. Details on this clone: The antigen is undetermined.

Assay: immunoSEQ multiplex PCR; the TCRdb copy retains only in-frame clones and omits some. Of around 450,000 clones listed, approximately 92% are singletons. Germline lookup yields CDR1 MNHEY and CDR2 SVGAGI. The CDR3 extends over 15 amino acids. The V and J ends lost 4 bases and 4 bases, in that order; junction bases with no gene match: 7. This clonotype was obtained from a person aged 18 to 65 who received the Ad26.COV2.S COVID-19 vaccine or a placebo. The sequenced sample was peripheral blood, obtained in a trial of Ad26.COV2.S vaccine versus placebo. The rearrangement joins TRBV6-5 to TRBJ2-1, with 7 positions matching TRBD2. This CDR3 is CASSSRLAAYNEQFF. The CDR3 bases are TGTGCCAGCAGTTCTCGGCTAGCGGCTTACAATGAGCAGTTCTTC.